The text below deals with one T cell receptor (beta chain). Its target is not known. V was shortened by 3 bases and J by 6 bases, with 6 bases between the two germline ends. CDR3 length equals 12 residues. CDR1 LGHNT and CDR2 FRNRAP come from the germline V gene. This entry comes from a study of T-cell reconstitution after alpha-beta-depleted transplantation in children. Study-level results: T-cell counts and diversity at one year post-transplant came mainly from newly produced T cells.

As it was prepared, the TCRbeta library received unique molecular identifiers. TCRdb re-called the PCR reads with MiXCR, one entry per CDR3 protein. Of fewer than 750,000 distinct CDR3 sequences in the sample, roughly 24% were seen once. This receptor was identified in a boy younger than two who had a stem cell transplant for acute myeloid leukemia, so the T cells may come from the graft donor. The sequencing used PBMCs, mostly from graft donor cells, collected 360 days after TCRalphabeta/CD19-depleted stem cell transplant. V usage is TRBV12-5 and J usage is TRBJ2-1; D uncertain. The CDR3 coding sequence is TGTGCTAGTGGTTTCCCAGGCAATGAGCAGTTCTTC. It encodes CASGFPGNEQFF.